Below, 25 T cell receptor beta chains from the same sample are listed, as sequenced in a study of blood T cell repertoires in COVID-19. TCRdb keeps only in-frame clones here, not all; method: immunoSEQ multiplex PCR. The sample contains some 100,000 clones, more than 80% of which appear only once. The sample was peripheral blood. All receptors derive from a human donor in a cohort sampled during active COVID-19.

The chain couples TRBV5-5 to TRBJ2-1; 7 nucleotides agree with TRBD2. This CDR3 comprises 15 residues. Germline values: CDR1 SGHKS, CDR2 YYEKEE (reference sequence). V shed 0 bases, J shed 5 bases, and the junction held 5 bases outside the gene matches. CDR3 protein: CASSLGAGDHNEQFF. As DNA, the CDR3 is TGTGCCAGCAGCTTGGGGGCGGGGGATCACAATGAGCAGTTCTTC.

This clone was seen only once. The V gene is TRBV6-6, the J gene TRBJ2-7, with 7 positions matching TRBD2. Germline CDR1 is MNHNY and CDR2 is SVGAGI (reference sequence). This CDR3 spans 15 amino acids. The junction had 11 bases not matched to a gene; V was cut back by 6 bases and J by 3 bases. CDR3 residues: CASRPTLAGDYEQYF. CDR3 nucleotide sequence: TGTGCCAGCAGACCTACTCTGGCGGGGGACTACGAGCAGTACTTC.

The J gene is TRBJ1-4, the V gene TRBV30; D perhaps matches TRBD1 (6 bases). The V gene's germline CDR1 is GTSNPN and CDR2 SVGIG (reference sequence). V was clipped by 5 bases and J by 6 bases, with 16 bases between them. The CDR3 is 14 amino acids. The chain's CDR3 is CAWARGGGDEKLFF. CDR3 bases: TGTGCCTGGGCGAGGGGAGGGGGAGATGAAAAACTGTTTTTT.

The chain recombines TRBV29-1 with TRBJ1-2, with 11 bases matching TRBD1. This CDR3 comprises 13 residues. CDR1 is SQVTM, CDR2 ANQGSEA, per germline. After removal of 7 bases from V and 8 bases from J, the junction contained 9 bases not matched to a gene. This CDR3 reads CSANSGTGGGYTF. The CDR3, as DNA: TGCAGCGCAAACAGCGGGACAGGGGGAGGCTACACCTTC. The whole variable domain, filled in from reference TRBV29-1 and TRBJ1-2, reads SAVISQKPSRDICQRGTSLTIQCQVDSQVTMMFWYRQQPGQSLTLIATANQGSEATYESGFVIDKFPISRPNLTFSTLTVSNMSPEDSSIYLCSANSGTGGGYTFGSGTRLTVV.

The chain links TRBV4-3 to TRBJ1-2, with D hard to call. There are 13 residues in the CDR3. Germline V gene data show CDR1 as LGHNA and CDR2 as YSLEER. Trimming pared 4 bases from V and 8 bases from J, leaving 14 bases between. CDR3 loop: CASSPDKRRGYTF. In nucleotides, the CDR3 is TGCGCCAGCAGCCCCGACAAACGAAGAGGCTACACCTTC.

The V gene is TRBV5-4, the J gene TRBJ1-4; the D gene is possibly TRBD1 (5 bases). V dropped 9 bases and J dropped 7 bases, with 16 bases sitting between them. The CDR3 sequence is 13 residues long. The germline V gene has CDR1 SGHNT and CDR2 YYREEE (reference sequence). In DNA, the CDR3 is TGTGCCACCAAGGAGCAGGGAGGTGAAAAACTGTTTTTT. This gives the protein CATKEQGGEKLFF. The full variable domain, rest sourced from reference TRBV5-4 and TRBJ1-4, is ETGVTQSPTHLIKTRGQQVTLRCSSQSGHNTVSWYQQALGQGPQFIFQYYREEENGRGNFPPRFSGLQFPNYSSELNVNALELDDSALYLCATKEQGGEKLFFGSGTQLSVL.

This chain links TRBV18 with TRBJ1-2, with 8 nucleotides matching TRBD1. V lost 2 bases and J lost 7; bases outside the gene matches: 12. The CDR3 spans 16 residues. Germline CDR1 KGHSH, CDR2 LQKENI. CDR3 coding DNA: TGTGCCAGCTCACCATTCGGCCAGGGGGCGTTAGTTGGCTACACCTTC. Its translation is CASSPFGQGALVGYTF.

A few counts support this clone. The chain uses TRBV7-2 and TRBJ2-7; the D is unclear. Trimming shortened V by 3 bases and J by 0 bases, and 9 bases separated the two germline ends. CDR3 length: 14 amino acids. Germline V gene lookup returns CDR1 SGHTA and CDR2 FQGNSA. The CDR3 spells CASSLGRSSYEQYF. The CDR3 nucleotides are TGTGCCAGCAGCTTGGGTCGGAGCTCCTACGAGCAGTACTTC.

The CDR3 here is CASSLRQGAEYEQYF. CDR3 sequence (DNA): TGTGCCAGCAGCTTAAGACAGGGGGCCGAATACGAGCAGTACTTC. The chain carries TRBV7-6 and TRBJ2-7; TRBD1 agrees at 10 bases. The germline gives CDR1 SGHVS, CDR2 FNYEAQ. This CDR3 contains 15 residues. The ends lost 2 bases at V and 4 bases at J; junction bases unmatched: 5.

This chain joins TRBV9 and TRBJ1-1, with 11 positions matching TRBD1. CDR1 and CDR2 (germline): SGDLS, YYNGEE. The V gene end was trimmed by 0 bases and the J gene end by 5 bases; junction bases not matched to a gene: 6. This CDR3 is 16 amino acids long. The DNA of the CDR3 is TGTGCCAGCAGCGTAGTGAGGACAGGGGGCGGGACTGAAGCTTTCTTT. It specifies CASSVVRTGGGTEAFF.

This chain links TRBV5-1 with TRBJ2-1; tentatively, D is TRBD1 (6 bases). The germline V and J ends were trimmed by 5 bases and 5 bases, with 14 bases remaining between them. CDR3 length: 14 amino acids. In germline, CDR1 is SGHRS, CDR2 YFSETQ. CDR3 DNA sequence: TGCGCCAGCAGTGACCCTACAGGGAACAATGAGCAGTTCTTC. Its protein is CASSDPTGNNEQFF.

The gene calls are TRBV6-5 and TRBJ2-3; D is perhaps TRBD1 (6 bases). Trimming took off 6 bases at V and 4 bases at J, with 17 bases between the two ends. The CDR3 is 15 residues long. Germline CDR1 MNHEY, CDR2 SVGAGI. CDR3 bases: TGTGCCAGCAGGGCCTGGGCCAGGGGAGCAGATACGCAGTATTTT. Amino acids: CASRAWARGADTQYF.

The chain employs TRBV11-2 and TRBJ2-3; 8 nucleotides agree with TRBD2. There are 16 residues in the CDR3. Trimming removed 0 bases from V and 3 bases from J; junction bases left unmatched: 5. Germline V gives CDR1 SGHAT, CDR2 FQNNGV. The CDR3 DNA is TGTGCCAGCAGCTTAGAAGTAGCGGGGCGGACAGATACGCAGTATTTT. Its translation is CASSLEVAGRTDTQYF.

The table lists this clone with a count of one. The V and J genes are TRBV7-3 and TRBJ2-1; TRBD2 matches at 9 bases. Germline values: CDR1 SGHTA, CDR2 FQGTGA. V was pared by 5 bases and J by 10 bases, with 9 bases of the junction left unmatched. The CDR3 is 14 amino acids. The CDR3 loop is CASSLGGLAREQFF. The CDR3, as DNA: TGTGCCAGCAGCCTCGGGGGACTAGCTAGGGAGCAGTTCTTC.

This sequence joins TRBV27 and TRBJ1-5; D unresolved. This CDR3 is 15 amino acids long. CDR1 MNHEY and CDR2 SMNVEV come from the germline V gene (reference sequence). V lost 5 bases and J 0 bases, leaving 11 bases between the germline ends. CDR3 bases: TGTGCCAGCAGTCGAACCTCCTATAGCAATCAGCCCCAGCATTTT. Amino acid sequence: CASSRTSYSNQPQHF.

The V gene is TRBV4-3, the J gene TRBJ2-3; TRBD2 might be the D (6 bases). V lost 0 bases and J lost 3, with 7 bases in between. CDR3 size: 14 residues. Per germline, CDR1 LGHNA and CDR2 YSLEER. CDR3 DNA: TGCGCCAGCAGCCAAGATCGGGGGACAGATACGCAGTATTTT. Its protein product is CASSQDRGTDTQYF.

V gene TRBV11-2 combines with J gene TRBJ1-1; D may be TRBD1 (6 bases). V was clipped by 5 bases and J by 0 bases, with 16 bases between them. The CDR3 is 16 residues long. CDR1 is SGHAT and CDR2 is FQNNGV in the germline V gene. This CDR3 is CASSPQTGPMNTEAFF. DNA for the CDR3: TGTGCCAGCAGCCCGCAGACAGGCCCCATGAACACTGAAGCTTTCTTT.

The rearrangement joins TRBV27 to TRBJ2-7; D is perhaps TRBD2 (6 bases). Looked up from germline, CDR1 is MNHEY and CDR2 is SMNVEV (reference sequence). Trimming removed 5 bases from V and 4 bases from J, with 18 bases in between. This CDR3 is 15 amino acids long. Written as DNA, the CDR3 is TGTGCCAGCAGTCCGCGGAGGGGCGAGAAATACGAGCAGTACTTC. This codes for CASSPRRGEKYEQYF.

The chain carries TRBV28 and TRBJ1-1; TRBD1 matches 7 bases. Germline CDR1 MDHEN, CDR2 SYDVKM. The CDR3 runs 14 residues. The V gene end was trimmed by 7 bases and the J gene end by 4 bases; junction bases not matched to a gene: 9. CDR3 coding DNA: TGTGCCAGCACCACGCGACAGGGAGGCACTGAAGCTTTCTTT. It is translated as CASTTRQGGTEAFF.

V usage is TRBV11-2 and J usage is TRBJ2-2, with 7 bases aligning to TRBD2. The CDR3 is 16 residues long. Trimming cost V 5 bases and J 1 base; bases outside gene matches: 7. CDR1 SGHAT and CDR2 FQNNGV come from the germline V gene. This chain's CDR3 is CASSPMSGGNTGELFF. The CDR3 coding sequence is TGTGCCAGCAGCCCTATGTCGGGGGGGAACACCGGGGAGCTGTTTTTT.

The chain combines TRBV28 with TRBJ2-1, with 8 bases lining up with TRBD1. From germline, CDR1 is MDHEN and CDR2 SYDVKM. V lost 5 bases to trimming and J lost 0 bases; unmatched junction nucleotides: 6. The CDR3 totals 16 residues. CDR3 loop: CASSGSGGSSYNEQFF. The CDR3 nucleotides read TGTGCCAGCAGTGGATCAGGGGGCAGCTCCTACAATGAGCAGTTCTTC. The full variable domain, in which reference TRBV28 and TRBJ2-1 provide the parts outside the CDR3, is DVKVTQSSRYLVKRTGEKVFLECVQDMDHENMFWYRQDPGLGLRLIYFSYDVKMKEKGDIPEGYSVSREKKERFSLILESASTNQTSMYLCASSGSGGSSYNEQFFGPGTRLTVL.

The chain links TRBV27 to TRBJ1-5; D uncertain. The germline V and J ends were trimmed by 3 bases and 0 bases, with 12 bases remaining between them. Per the germline V gene, CDR1 is MNHEY and CDR2 is SMNVEV (reference sequence). This CDR3 is 16 amino acids long. The CDR3 region has the DNA TGTGCCAGCAGTTTTATGGGCCCGTATAGCAATCAGCCCCAGCATTTT. Translated, it gives CASSFMGPYSNQPQHF.

The V and J genes are TRBV4-3 and TRBJ1-2, with a possible D match to TRBD1 (5 bases). With 5 bases removed from V and 4 bases from J, the gap between germline ends came to 17 bases. Germline loops: CDR1 LGHNA, CDR2 YSLEER. The CDR3 is made up of 15 amino acids. The CDR3 loop reads CASSSLDRGIYGYTF. The CDR3 DNA follows: TGCGCCAGCAGCTCTCTCGATCGGGGGATCTATGGCTACACCTTC.

The chain has TRBV3-1 (or the pseudogene TRBV3-2) and TRBJ1-2; no clear D gene. Germline lookup yields CDR1 LGHDT and CDR2 YNNKEL (reference sequence). V lost 1 base and J 8 bases, leaving 8 bases between the germline ends. The CDR3 spans 12 residues. CDR3 protein: CASSQVESGYTF. CDR3 coding DNA: TGTGCCAGCAGCCAAGTCGAGTCCGGCTACACCTTC.

On this clone itself: One end of the junction is discordant with germline, which a read error may explain. The V call is TRBV7-7, the J call TRBJ2-5; TRBD2 might be the D (5 bases). This CDR3 contains 15 residues. The V gene's germline CDR1 is SSHAT and CDR2 FNYEAQ (reference sequence). The CDR3 sequence: CASSPAGGPGETQYF. The CDR3, as DNA: TGTGCTAGCAGCCCCGCCGGAGGACCGGGAGAGACCCAGTACTTC.